These 29 T cell receptor beta chains were all obtained from the same sample, sequenced in a study of blood T cell repertoires in COVID-19. Generated by immunoSEQ multiplex PCR, the TCRdb table keeps only in-frame clones and is missing some. The sample lists about 78,000 clones; about 93% were seen once. The sample was peripheral blood. These receptors originate from a woman aged 80 or over with acute or convalescent COVID-19.

The chain carries TRBV4-3 and TRBJ2-3; the D gene is possibly TRBD1 (5 bases). Trimming took off 5 bases at V and 2 bases at J, with 14 bases between the two ends. This CDR3 contains 15 residues. Germline CDR1 and CDR2: LGHNA and YSLEER. This chain's CDR3 is CASSIDSFLTDTQYF. The CDR3 region has the DNA TGCGCCAGCAGCATCGACAGTTTTCTCACAGATACGCAGTATTTT.

The chain is built from TRBV25-1 and TRBJ1-2, with 8 nucleotides matching TRBD1. V lost 9 bases to trimming and J lost 7 bases; unmatched junction nucleotides: 7. The V gene's germline CDR1 is MGHDK and CDR2 SYGVNS. The length of the CDR3 is 12 residues. CDR3 protein: CASGDRFSGYTF. As DNA, the CDR3 is TGTGCCAGTGGGGACAGGTTTAGTGGCTACACCTTC.

This chain links TRBV12-3 or TRBV12-4 with TRBJ1-2, with D possibly being TRBD1 (6 bases). The CDR3 contains 13 residues. Trimming removed 6 bases at V and 5 bases at J, with 13 bases between. CDR3 nucleotides: TGTGCCAGCAGCGGGACACGGAGGTATGGCTACACCTTC. Translation gives CASSGTRRYGYTF.

The chain links TRBV3-1 (or the pseudogene TRBV3-2) to TRBJ1-5, with TRBD1 matching over 7 bases. Germline V gives CDR1 LGHDT, CDR2 YNNKEL (reference sequence). This CDR3 region has 16 residues. Unmatched junction bases numbered 4, after V lost 1 base and J lost 1 base. The CDR3 sequence: CASSQGGGFSNQPQHF. In DNA, the CDR3 is TGTGCCAGCAGCCAAGGAGGGGGCTTCAGCAATCAGCCCCAGCATTTT.

The chain couples TRBV6-5 to TRBJ2-5; the D gene is possibly TRBD1 (5 bases). CDR1 is MNHEY and CDR2 is SVGAGI in the germline V gene. The CDR3 contains 13 residues. With 5 bases removed from V and 1 base from J, the gap between germline ends came to 8 bases. The CDR3: CASSRTIQETQYF. The CDR3, as DNA: TGTGCCAGCAGTCGGACAATCCAAGAGACCCAGTACTTC.

This chain connects TRBV27 to TRBJ1-4; a weak D match, TRBD1 (6 bases). Trimming removed 3 bases from V and 6 bases from J, with 17 bases in between. CDR3 size: 16 residues. Germline V gives CDR1 MNHEY, CDR2 SMNVEV (reference sequence). The CDR3 is CASSFRRGGAHEKLFF. As DNA, the CDR3 is TGTGCCAGCAGTTTCCGAAGGGGGGGGGCGCATGAAAAACTGTTTTTT.

The V gene is TRBV24-1, the J gene TRBJ2-7; D perhaps matches TRBD2 (6 bases). The V end lost 9 bases, the J end lost 6 bases, and 20 bases lay between the germline ends. Looked up from germline, CDR1 is KGHDR and CDR2 is SFDVKD. This CDR3 spans 14 amino acids. CDR3 amino acids: CATQRSGVTGEQYF. The CDR3 DNA follows: TGTGCCACCCAGAGATCGGGGGTCACGGGCGAGCAGTACTTC.

V gene TRBV5-6 combines with J gene TRBJ1-4; a possible D gene is TRBD1 (5 bases). This CDR3 comprises 14 residues. Germline V gene data show CDR1 as SGHDT and CDR2 as YYEEEE. Trimming took 3 bases from V and 7 from J, leaving 13 bases between them. CDR3 region: CASSSAGVVEKLFF. DNA of the CDR3: TGTGCCAGCAGCTCTGCGGGGGTGGTTGAAAAACTGTTTTTT.

The sample holds one count of this clone. The CDR3 spells CSAIDPKSSGNTIYF. The CDR3 DNA follows: TGCAGTGCTATTGACCCTAAGAGCTCTGGAAACACCATATATTTT. The chain combines TRBV20-1 with TRBJ1-3, with unresolved D. Germline V gives CDR1 DFQATT, CDR2 SNEGSKA (reference sequence). The CDR3 is 15 amino acids. V gave up 4 bases and J gave up 0 bases, with 13 bases separating them.

The chain links TRBV21-1 to TRBJ2-6; the table assigns TRBD2, which was not confirmed against the DNA. TRBV21-1 is flagged as a pseudogene. The CDR3 consists of 16 residues. The CDR3 nucleotides read TGTGCCAGCAGAGGGGGGGGAAGCTCTGGGGCCAACGTCCTGACTTTC. This codes for CASRGGGSSGANVLTF.

V and J are TRBV19 and TRBJ1-5; 8 bases agree with TRBD1. Trimming at V came to 9 bases and at J to 0 bases, leaving 4 bases not matched to a gene. Per germline, CDR1 LNHDA and CDR2 SQIVND (reference sequence). The CDR3 is 14 residues long. CDR3 amino acids: CASKDRDSNQPQHF. DNA of the CDR3: TGTGCCAGCAAGGACAGGGATAGCAATCAGCCCCAGCATTTT.

The genes are TRBV28 and TRBJ1-6; no clear D. CDR1 is MDHEN and CDR2 is SYDVKM in the germline V gene. The length of the CDR3 is 18 residues. Trimming took 5 bases from V and 1 from J, leaving 18 bases between them. The CDR3 reads CASSIPRGHRSYNSPLHF. The CDR3 DNA reads TGTGCCAGCAGTATACCCCGCGGGCATAGATCCTATAATTCACCCCTCCACTTT.

The chain recombines TRBV4-1 with TRBJ1-5, with TRBD1 matching over 10 bases. Germline V gene lookup returns CDR1 MGHRA and CDR2 YSYEKL. The V segment lost 4 bases and the J segment 6 bases; nucleotides outside the gene matches: 0. CDR3 size: 13 residues. CDR3 protein: CASSRDRGQPQHF. The CDR3 DNA reads TGCGCCAGCAGCCGGGACAGGGGTCAGCCCCAGCATTTT.

The chain carries TRBV28 and TRBJ1-3, with 11 bases identical to TRBD1. CDR1 MDHEN and CDR2 SYDVKM come from the germline V gene. This CDR3 spans 18 amino acids. V gave up 1 base and J gave up 3 bases; unmatched junction bases: 8. The CDR3 is CASSLSPGTGGNGNTIYF. DNA of the CDR3: TGTGCCAGCAGTTTATCCCCCGGGACAGGGGGAAATGGAAACACCATATATTTT.

This CDR3 reads CASSLRQGPEQPQHF. The CDR3 bases are TGTGCCAGCAGCTTGAGACAGGGTCCAGAGCAGCCCCAGCATTTT. This chain joins TRBV7-8 and TRBJ1-5; TRBD1 aligns across 7 bases. Looked up from germline, CDR1 is SGHVS and CDR2 is FQNEAQ. The CDR3 is made up of 15 amino acids. V lost 3 bases, J lost 7 bases, and 9 bases stayed unmatched.

The genes are TRBV5-8 and TRBJ1-2, with TRBD1 matching over 10 bases. The trim removed 4 bases at V and 4 bases at J, leaving 7 bases unmatched. Germline lookup yields CDR1 SGHTS and CDR2 YDEGEE. The CDR3 spans 15 residues. The CDR3 is CASSLGDRGGYGYTF. CDR3 in DNA: TGTGCCAGCAGCCTGGGGGACAGGGGAGGCTATGGCTACACCTTC.

V and J are TRBV7-2 and TRBJ2-1; D remains unclear. CDR3 length: 13 amino acids. Germline V CDR1 and CDR2: SGHTA, FQGNSA. Trimming stripped 2 bases from V and 4 bases from J, with 6 bases between. In DNA, the CDR3 is TGTGCCAGCAGCTTACTCCTATACAATGAGCAGTTCTTC. This translates into CASSLLLYNEQFF.

V and J are TRBV23-1 and TRBJ2-2, with 9 bases lining up with TRBD2. TRBV23-1 is an ORF; its function is uncertain. The CDR3 runs to 12 residues. V was pared by 8 bases and J by 7 bases, with 2 bases of the junction left unmatched. In nucleotides, the CDR3 is TGCGCCAGCCGCGGGGGGGGCGGGGAGCTGTTTTTT. Residues: CASRGGGGELFF.

This chain links TRBV6-6 with TRBJ2-1; 9 bases are shared with TRBD2. The germline gives CDR1 MNHNY, CDR2 SVGAGI (reference sequence). The V and J ends lost 6 bases and 5 bases, in that order; junction bases with no gene match: 11. The CDR3 totals 16 residues. The CDR3 protein is CASSGTSRISNNEQFF. DNA of the CDR3: TGTGCCAGCAGCGGGACTAGCCGTATAAGCAACAATGAGCAGTTCTTC.

There are a few counts of this clone. The V gene is TRBV29-1, the J gene TRBJ1-5; no clear D gene. Germline loops: CDR1 SQVTM, CDR2 ANQGSEA. Trimming took off 4 bases at V and 6 bases at J, with 13 bases between the two ends. The CDR3 is made up of 13 amino acids. DNA for the CDR3: TGCAGCGTTGCGACCTTAGAGGGTCAGCCCCAGCATTTT. Translated: CSVATLEGQPQHF.

The chain uses TRBV19 and TRBJ2-1; 14 bases match TRBD2. This CDR3 is built from 16 residues. CDR1 LNHDA and CDR2 SQIVND come from the germline V gene (reference sequence). V was pared by 7 bases and J by 5 bases, with 7 bases of the junction left unmatched. DNA for the CDR3: TGTGCCAGTAATAGGGGACTAGCGGGGGCCGACAATGAGCAGTTCTTC. Its protein is CASNRGLAGADNEQFF.

V gene TRBV19 combines with J gene TRBJ1-5; D remains unclear. The CDR3 extends over 14 amino acids. V shed 6 bases and J shed 5 bases, with 14 bases lying between them. CDR1 LNHDA and CDR2 SQIVND come from the germline V gene (reference sequence). CDR3 bases: TGTGCCAGTAGGAGGGCGAGATCCGATCAGCCCCAGCATTTT. This gives the protein CASRRARSDQPQHF. Variable domain in full (rest from reference TRBV19 and TRBJ1-5): DGGITQSPKYLFRKEGQNVTLSCEQNLNHDAMYWYRQDPGQGLRLIYYSQIVNDFQKGDIAEGYSVSREKKESFPLTVTSAQKNPTAFYLCASRRARSDQPQHFGDGTRLSIL.

This chain joins TRBV19 and TRBJ1-2; the match to TRBD1 covers 7 bases. The CDR3 runs to 15 residues. The germline CDR1 and CDR2 sequences are LNHDA and SQIVND (reference sequence). Trimming at V came to 6 bases and at J to 0 bases, leaving 7 bases not matched to a gene. CDR3 amino acids: CASRDGQVTNYGYTF. The CDR3 DNA sequence: TGTGCCAGTAGGGACGGACAGGTTACTAACTATGGCTACACCTTC.

This chain links TRBV6-5 with TRBJ1-5, with TRBD1 identical over 10 bases. Germline CDR1 MNHEY, CDR2 SVGAGI. The CDR3 loop spans 15 amino acids. The V gene end was trimmed by 7 bases and the J gene end by 1 base; junction bases not matched to a gene: 4. DNA for the CDR3: TGTGCCAGCAATGGACAGGGGGGAAGCAATCAGCCCCAGCATTTT. Encoded protein: CASNGQGGSNQPQHF.

This chain links TRBV9 with TRBJ2-1; the D is unclear. Germline CDR1 reads SGDLS; CDR2 reads YYNGEE. V was cut by 4 bases and J by 0 bases, with 17 bases left in between. This CDR3 has 17 amino acids. The CDR3 nucleotides read TGTGCCAGCAGCTTAGGGCAGGATATCCGCTCCTACAATGAGCAGTTCTTC. Translating it yields CASSLGQDIRSYNEQFF.

The CDR3 nucleotides are TGTGCCAGCAGTTTAGGCCGTTCACCCCTCCACTTT. Amino acid sequence: CASSLGRSPLHF. This rearrangement joins TRBV28 to TRBJ1-6; D gene unclear. Between the trimmed V and J ends, which lost 2 bases and 9 bases, there was a span of 5 bases. There are 12 residues in the CDR3. Germline CDR1 reads MDHEN; CDR2 reads SYDVKM.

The sample holds one count of this clone. The genes are TRBV18 and TRBJ2-5; TRBD2 might be the D (5 bases). Germline V gene data show CDR1 as KGHSH and CDR2 as LQKENI. V shed 3 bases and J shed 5 bases, with 10 bases lying between them. The CDR3 has 13 amino acids. The CDR3 sequence is CASSPPPGETQYF. The DNA of the CDR3 is TGTGCCAGCTCACCCCCACCGGGGGAGACCCAGTACTTC.

This clone has a handful of counts. The J gene is TRBJ2-1, the V gene TRBV18, with 7 positions matching TRBD2. The CDR3 loop spans 13 amino acids. Germline lookup yields CDR1 KGHSH and CDR2 LQKENI. Losses at the gene ends were 4 bases for V and 14 bases for J; bases not matched to a gene: 11. Here the CDR3 reads CASSLRTRDREFF. DNA for the CDR3: TGTGCCAGCTCACTAAGGACTAGGGATAGGGAGTTCTTC.

J is TRBJ1-1 and V is TRBV23-1; TRBD1 might be the D (6 bases). TRBV23-1 is sorted into the ORF group, with uncertain function. CDR3 length: 16 residues. The V end was cut by 3 bases, the J end by 0 bases, with 14 bases between. CDR3 sequence: CASSHKTGNMNTEAFF. DNA for the CDR3: TGCGCCAGCAGTCATAAAACAGGGAACATGAACACTGAAGCTTTCTTT.